A single sample is the source of the 19 T cell receptor beta chains below, sequenced in a study of shared T cell receptors in the human thymus. Method: immunoSEQ multiplex PCR; TCRdb's copy keeps in-frame clones and lacks some. The table shows about 660,000 clones, with roughly 90% occurring only once. The data were also submitted as part of a second study, on human thymus T cells.

Sequencing used thymocytes. These TCRs come from a boy younger than two with a congenital heart defect.

The chain employs TRBV5-1 and TRBJ2-1; no reliable D call. CDR3 length: 15 amino acids. V dropped 2 bases and J dropped 7 bases, with 16 bases sitting between them. From germline, CDR1 is SGHRS and CDR2 YFSETQ. CDR3 residues: CASSFRVPWPNEQFF. The CDR3 DNA reads as TGCGCCAGCAGCTTCCGGGTCCCTTGGCCAAATGAGCAGTTCTTC.

In DNA, the CDR3 is TGCGCCAGCAGCTTTTGGTCCAGGCGCTACGAGCAGTACTTC. Its protein product is CASSFWSRRYEQYF. This rearrangement joins TRBV5-1 to TRBJ2-7; D is unclear. Trimming pared 2 bases from V and 3 bases from J, leaving 12 bases between. Germline V gene data show CDR1 as SGHRS and CDR2 as YFSETQ. The CDR3 runs 14 residues.

V and J are TRBV28 and TRBJ2-1, with D perhaps TRBD2 (6 bases). The germline gives CDR1 MDHEN, CDR2 SYDVKM. This CDR3 is built from 17 residues. The germline V and J ends were trimmed by 2 bases and 0 bases, with 14 bases remaining between them. This chain's CDR3 is CASSLRLAKSSYNEQFF. The CDR3 coding sequence is TGTGCCAGCAGTTTACGCCTAGCGAAAAGCTCCTACAATGAGCAGTTCTTC.

The chain couples TRBV5-1 to TRBJ1-4; no clear D. Germline V gene data show CDR1 as SGHRS and CDR2 as YFSETQ. The length of the CDR3 is 13 residues. Deletions cut 0 bases from V and 6 bases from J, with 6 bases between. CDR3 bases: TGCGCCAGCAGCTTGGAGAGGGATGAAAAACTGTTTTTT. Translated: CASSLERDEKLFF.

The chain has TRBV21-1 and TRBJ2-7; TRBD2, the D gene given by the table, was not confirmed from the DNA. TRBV21-1 corresponds to a pseudogene. CDR3 length: 19 residues. For the CDR3, the DNA is TGTGCCAGCAGCCCCCAGGATGGCCTAGCGGGTGGCAGCTCCTACGAGCAGTACTTC. Amino acid sequence: CASSPQDGLAGGSSYEQYF.

This clone was seen only a few times. This chain links TRBV11-3 with TRBJ2-3, with 12 bases that match TRBD2. The CDR3 spans 16 residues. The germline gives CDR1 SGHNT, CDR2 YENEEA. V lost 5 bases and J lost 2; bases outside the gene matches: 5. The CDR3 sequence: CASSPGLAGITDTQYF. The CDR3 nucleotides are TGTGCCAGCAGCCCCGGACTAGCGGGGATCACAGATACGCAGTATTTT.

This chain links TRBV28 with TRBJ2-3, with TRBD2 matching 8 bases. Germline loops: CDR1 MDHEN, CDR2 SYDVKM. The CDR3 sequence is 16 residues long. The V segment lost 6 bases and the J segment 2 bases; nucleotides outside the gene matches: 10. The CDR3 reads CASRNSGKGSTDTQYF. The CDR3 coding sequence is TGTGCCAGCAGAAATAGCGGGAAGGGCTCCACAGATACGCAGTATTTT. The full variable domain, its missing parts supplied by reference TRBV28 and TRBJ2-3, is DVKVTQSSRYLVKRTGEKVFLECVQDMDHENMFWYRQDPGLGLRLIYFSYDVKMKEKGDIPEGYSVSREKKERFSLILESASTNQTSMYLCASRNSGKGSTDTQYFGPGTRLTVL.

This clone has a handful of counts. The chain has TRBV11-2 and TRBJ2-1; 8 bases map to TRBD2. Trimming took 4 bases from V and 5 from J; bases not matched to a gene: 7. The CDR3 extends over 15 amino acids. Germline CDR1 and CDR2: SGHAT and FQNNGV. The CDR3 DNA follows: TGTGCCAGCAGCTCTCGCTACGGGAGGGACAATGAGCAGTTCTTC. Protein: CASSSRYGRDNEQFF.

The chain combines TRBV28 with TRBJ1-2; 8 bases fit TRBD1. Per the germline V gene, CDR1 is MDHEN and CDR2 is SYDVKM. This CDR3 contains 16 residues. Unmatched junction bases numbered 12, after V lost 5 bases and J lost 4 bases. This CDR3 reads CASSAPGGALFYGYTF. The CDR3 region has the DNA TGTGCCAGCAGTGCTCCAGGGGGCGCATTATTCTATGGCTACACCTTC.

This clone was counted only a few times. The V call is TRBV6-1, the J call TRBJ2-7, with D unclear. Trimming cost V 5 bases and J 6 bases, with 2 bases left between them. This CDR3 has 9 residues. The germline CDR1 and CDR2 sequences are MNHNS and SASEGT. CDR3 in DNA: TGTGCCAGCAGTCGCGAGCAGTACTTC. Protein sequence: CASSREQYF.

This chain uses TRBV30 with TRBJ2-7; D may be TRBD1 (5 bases). The germline V and J ends were trimmed by 2 bases and 2 bases, with 13 bases remaining between them. CDR1 and CDR2 from the germline V gene are GTSNPN and SVGIG (reference sequence). CDR3 length equals 14 residues. The CDR3 sequence is CAWSTKTVPYEQYF. The CDR3 DNA reads TGTGCCTGGAGTACGAAGACAGTTCCCTACGAGCAGTACTTC.

This clone was seen a few times. The chain couples TRBV2 to TRBJ1-5, with D uncertain. V lost 6 bases to trimming and J lost 2 bases, with 11 bases between them. The CDR3 length is 14 residues. Per germline, CDR1 SNHLY and CDR2 FYNNEI. CDR3 sequence reads: CASSLVRGNQPQHF. Written as DNA, the CDR3 is TGTGCCAGCAGCCTCGTGAGGGGCAATCAGCCCCAGCATTTT.

V and J are TRBV10-3 and TRBJ2-4; maybe TRBD1 (6 bases). The germline gives CDR1 ENHRY, CDR2 SYGVKD. The CDR3 extends over 16 amino acids. Deletions cut 3 bases from V and 0 bases from J, with 12 bases between. The chain's CDR3 is CAISDAGELAKNIQYF. CDR3 nucleotides: TGTGCCATCAGTGACGCAGGGGAACTAGCCAAAAACATTCAGTACTTC.

This chain uses TRBV6-1 with TRBJ2-3, with 8 bases fitting TRBD2. Germline lookup yields CDR1 MNHNS and CDR2 SASEGT. V lost 10 bases to trimming and J lost 2 bases; unmatched junction nucleotides: 8. The CDR3 consists of 14 residues. The CDR3 DNA reads TGTGCCACAGGACTAGCTAGCTCCACAGATACGCAGTATTTT. Protein: CATGLASSTDTQYF.

V gene TRBV10-3 combines with J gene TRBJ1-3; a possible D gene is TRBD1 (5 bases). The CDR3 has 12 residues. Germline CDR1 reads ENHRY; CDR2 reads SYGVKD. Between the trimmed V and J ends, which lost 8 bases and 3 bases, there was a span of 8 bases. The CDR3 nucleotides are TGTGCCATCCAGGGCGGTGGAAACACCATATATTTT. This encodes CAIQGGGNTIYF.

The rearrangement joins TRBV30 to TRBJ2-1; 13 nucleotides align to TRBD2. Trimming at V came to 1 base and at J to 10 bases, leaving 7 bases not matched to a gene. The CDR3 contains 15 residues. Germline loops: CDR1 GTSNPN, CDR2 SVGIG (reference sequence). This CDR3 reads CAWSDGTSGTGEQFF. The CDR3 nucleotides are TGTGCCTGGAGTGACGGGACTAGCGGGACTGGGGAGCAGTTCTTC.

The chain combines TRBV6-1 with TRBJ2-3; 10 nucleotides line up with TRBD2. This CDR3 has 16 residues. V gave up 2 bases and J gave up 4 bases; unmatched junction bases: 6. The germline V gene encodes CDR1 MNHNS and CDR2 SASEGT. The CDR3 here is CASSEWLAGVPDTQYF. CDR3 nucleotides: TGTGCCAGCAGTGAATGGCTAGCGGGAGTCCCAGATACGCAGTATTTT.

The chain uses TRBV9 and TRBJ1-1, with a tentative D call TRBD1 (5 bases). The germline CDR1 and CDR2 sequences are SGDLS and YYNGEE. V was cut by 7 bases and J by 4 bases, with 14 bases left in between. The CDR3 totals 13 residues. The CDR3, as DNA: TGTGCCAGCGGCTCGACAGATTGCACTGAAGCTTTCTTT. It encodes CASGSTDCTEAFF.

This clone was seen a few times. The rearrangement links TRBV19 to TRBJ2-6, with TRBD1 matching over 7 bases. With 5 bases clipped from V and 2 bases from J, the junction kept 12 bases outside the gene matches. The CDR3 totals 18 residues. Germline V gives CDR1 LNHDA, CDR2 SQIVND (reference sequence). DNA for the CDR3: TGTGCCAGTAGTTCGATGACAGGGAAGATTGCTGGGGCCAACGTCCTGACTTTC. This codes for CASSSMTGKIAGANVLTF.